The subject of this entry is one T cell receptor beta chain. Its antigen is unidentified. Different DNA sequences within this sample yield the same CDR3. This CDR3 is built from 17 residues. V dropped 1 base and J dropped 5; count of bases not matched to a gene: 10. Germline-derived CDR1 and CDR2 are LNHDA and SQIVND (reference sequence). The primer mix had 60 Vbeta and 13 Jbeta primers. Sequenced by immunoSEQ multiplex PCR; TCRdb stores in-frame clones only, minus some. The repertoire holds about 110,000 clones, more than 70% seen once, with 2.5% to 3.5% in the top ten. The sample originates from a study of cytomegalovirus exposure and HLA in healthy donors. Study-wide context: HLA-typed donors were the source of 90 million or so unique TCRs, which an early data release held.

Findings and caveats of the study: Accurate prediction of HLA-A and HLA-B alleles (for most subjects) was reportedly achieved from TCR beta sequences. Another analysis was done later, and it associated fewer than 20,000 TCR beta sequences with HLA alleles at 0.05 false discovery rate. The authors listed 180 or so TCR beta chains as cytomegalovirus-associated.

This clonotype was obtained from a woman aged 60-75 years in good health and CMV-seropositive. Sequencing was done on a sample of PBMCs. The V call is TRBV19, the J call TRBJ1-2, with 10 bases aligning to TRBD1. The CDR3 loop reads CASSIGSRTGGSYGYTF. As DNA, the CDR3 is TGTGCCAGTAGTATAGGCTCCCGGACAGGGGGTTCTTATGGCTACACCTTC.